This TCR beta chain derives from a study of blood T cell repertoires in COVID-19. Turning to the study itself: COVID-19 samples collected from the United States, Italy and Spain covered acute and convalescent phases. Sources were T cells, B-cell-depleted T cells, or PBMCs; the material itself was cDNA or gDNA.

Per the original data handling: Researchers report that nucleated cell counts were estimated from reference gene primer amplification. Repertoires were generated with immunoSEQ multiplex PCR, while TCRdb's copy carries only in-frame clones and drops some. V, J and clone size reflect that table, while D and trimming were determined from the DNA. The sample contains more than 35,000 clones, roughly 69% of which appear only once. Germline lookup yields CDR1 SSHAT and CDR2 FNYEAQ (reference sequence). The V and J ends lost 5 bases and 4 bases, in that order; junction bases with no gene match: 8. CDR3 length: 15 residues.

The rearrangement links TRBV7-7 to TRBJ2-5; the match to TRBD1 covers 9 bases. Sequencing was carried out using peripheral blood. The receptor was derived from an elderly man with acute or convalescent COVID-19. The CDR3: CASSPNTGGLETQYF. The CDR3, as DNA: TGTGCCAGCAGCCCCAATACAGGGGGCTTAGAGACCCAGTACTTC.